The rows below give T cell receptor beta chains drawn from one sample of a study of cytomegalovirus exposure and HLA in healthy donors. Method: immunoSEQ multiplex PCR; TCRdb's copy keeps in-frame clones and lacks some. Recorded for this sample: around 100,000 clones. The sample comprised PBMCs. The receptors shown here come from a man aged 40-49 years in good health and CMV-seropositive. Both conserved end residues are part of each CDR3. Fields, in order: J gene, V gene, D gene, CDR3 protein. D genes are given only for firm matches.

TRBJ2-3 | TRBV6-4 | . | CASSDVAGTQYF
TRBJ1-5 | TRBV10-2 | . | CASTEGVGWGTQPQHF
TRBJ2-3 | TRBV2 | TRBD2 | CASSALAGVTDTQYF
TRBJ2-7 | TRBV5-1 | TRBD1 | CASSWGGQGREQYF
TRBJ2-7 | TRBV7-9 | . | CASSMGLAAEQYF
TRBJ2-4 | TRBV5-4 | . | CASSPTGRLNIQYF
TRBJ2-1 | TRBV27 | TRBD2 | CASSRGGLANYNEQFF
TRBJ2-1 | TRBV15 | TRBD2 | CATSSHSGLVAANEQFF
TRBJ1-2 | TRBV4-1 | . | CASSHSQGFKPIYGYTF
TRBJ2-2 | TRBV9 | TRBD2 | CASSVVGLAGGANTGELFF
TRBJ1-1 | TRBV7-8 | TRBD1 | CASSFRRDRGTEAFF
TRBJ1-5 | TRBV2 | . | CASSEDRDRGNQPQHF
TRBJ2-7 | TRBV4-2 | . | CASGPPRGNSYEQYF
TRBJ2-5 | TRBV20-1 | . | CSEARAETQYF
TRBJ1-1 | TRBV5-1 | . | CASSLAQTGLGTEAFF
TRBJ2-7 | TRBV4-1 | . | CASSQVVIAQGYEQYF
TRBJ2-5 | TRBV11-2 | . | CASSLGDSPQETQYF
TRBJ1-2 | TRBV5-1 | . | CASSLPGSAPGYTF
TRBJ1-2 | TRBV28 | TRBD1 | CASSLFGGQGALNYGYTF
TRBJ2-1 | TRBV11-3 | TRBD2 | CASSLGGGSQLSSYNEQFF
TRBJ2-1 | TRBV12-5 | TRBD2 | CASGLQAGGYNEQFF
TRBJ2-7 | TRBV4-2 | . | CASSQDAGTKNYEQYF
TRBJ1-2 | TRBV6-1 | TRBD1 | CASSDRGDGYTF
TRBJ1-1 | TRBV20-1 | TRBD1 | CSASDRHEAFF
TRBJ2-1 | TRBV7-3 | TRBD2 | CASRKRGGGLDEQFF
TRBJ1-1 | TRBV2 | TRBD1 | CASRPGQMMNTEAFF
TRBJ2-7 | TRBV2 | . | CASSPLYEQYF
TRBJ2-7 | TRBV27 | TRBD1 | CASSRDSSYEQYF
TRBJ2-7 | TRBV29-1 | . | CSVGNRVGEKQYF
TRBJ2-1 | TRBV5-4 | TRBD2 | CASSLLAGRNEQFF
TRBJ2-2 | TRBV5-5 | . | CASSPEWAGINTGELFF
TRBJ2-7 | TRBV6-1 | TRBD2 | CATKGGVAGSYEQYF
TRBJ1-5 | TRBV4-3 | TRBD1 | CASSQEGQGIQPQHF
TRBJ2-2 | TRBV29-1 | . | CSGTALNTGELFF
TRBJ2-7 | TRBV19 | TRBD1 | CASSPYPSGTGNEQYF
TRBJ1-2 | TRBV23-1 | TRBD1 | CASSRDRGSNGYTF
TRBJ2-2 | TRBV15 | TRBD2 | CATSRLSGRGAGELFF
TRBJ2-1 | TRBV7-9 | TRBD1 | CASSLVSGTVPYNEQFF
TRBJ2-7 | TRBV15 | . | CATRGGGRGETYEQYF